This T cell receptor beta chain was observed in a study of cytomegalovirus exposure and HLA in healthy donors. This clone was seen only a few times. Its cognate antigen is unknown. The V gene lost 1 base and the J gene lost 11 bases, with 14 bases spanning the gap. This CDR3 region has 13 residues. Germline V gene sequence: CDR1 LGHNA, CDR2 YSLEER. Vbeta (60) and Jbeta (13) primers were used in the PCR. Using immunoSEQ multiplex PCR, the repertoire was profiled, and TCRdb retains in-frame clones only, with some absent. The repertoire consists of 150,000 or so clones, with 75% to 90% occurring once and the leading ten covering approximately 9.4%. Study-wide results and caveats: Later analysis identified over 15,000 TCR beta sequences associated with HLA alleles, using a false discovery rate threshold of 0.05.

Sequencing was done on a sample of PBMCs. V gene TRBV4-3 combines with J gene TRBJ1-1; the D is unclear. The TCR comes from a man aged 18 to 30 in good health and CMV-seropositive. CDR3 residues: CASSQVLSGFAFF. CDR3 nucleotides: TGCGCCAGCAGCCAAGTTTTGTCCGGGTTTGCTTTCTTT.